A single sample gave rise to the 24 T cell receptor beta chains below, sequenced in a study of blood T cell repertoires in COVID-19. Sequencing used immunoSEQ multiplex PCR; TCRdb keeps in-frame clones, though not all of them. Of over 85,000 clones in the sample, more than 85% were seen once. Sample: peripheral blood. All receptors come from a man in his forties with acute or convalescent COVID-19.

CDR3 nucleotides: TGTGCCAGCAGCTTGGACTGGAGGAATGCAGATACGCAGTATTTT. Translation gives CASSLDWRNADTQYF. The V and J genes are TRBV7-8 and TRBJ2-3, with D possibly being TRBD2 (5 bases). Germline values: CDR1 SGHVS, CDR2 FQNEAQ. The CDR3 is 15 amino acids. V was cut by 3 bases and J by 4 bases, with 14 bases left in between. Full variable domain (remainder filled in from reference TRBV7-8 and TRBJ2-3): GAGVSQSPRYKVAKRGQDVALRCDPISGHVSLFWYQQALGQGPEFLTYFQNEAQLDKSGLPSDRFFAERPEGSVSTLKIQRTQQEDSAVYLCASSLDWRNADTQYFGPGTRLTVL.

The gene calls are TRBV29-1 and TRBJ1-1, with a weak D call TRBD1 (6 bases). The germline gives CDR1 SQVTM, CDR2 ANQGSEA. The CDR3 is made up of 15 amino acids. Between the trimmed V and J ends, which lost 6 bases and 1 base, there was a span of 18 bases. As DNA, the CDR3 is TGCAGCGTGGGTCAAACAGGGCAGCCGAACACTGAAGCTTTCTTT. Amino acids: CSVGQTGQPNTEAFF.

This clone was recorded only once. The CDR3 DNA reads TGTGCCAGTAGTATAGGGACAGGGGAGCCTGAGCAGTTCTTC. This codes for CASSIGTGEPEQFF. This rearrangement joins TRBV19 to TRBJ2-1, with 9 bases that match TRBD1. Germline CDR1 and CDR2: LNHDA and SQIVND (reference sequence). The J segment lost 9 bases and the V segment lost 1 base, leaving 4 bases of the junction unmatched. The CDR3 spans 14 residues.

The V gene is TRBV6-5, the J gene TRBJ1-1; 7 bases match TRBD1. CDR3 length: 15 amino acids. The germline gives CDR1 MNHEY, CDR2 SVGAGI. J gave up 5 bases and V 5 bases, and 11 bases lay outside the gene matches. The CDR3 loop reads CASSTKGARGTEAFF. The CDR3 coding sequence is TGTGCCAGCAGTACAAAGGGGGCGCGCGGTACTGAAGCTTTCTTT.

The chain carries TRBV5-1 and TRBJ2-1; TRBD1 is a possible D gene (7 bases). V lost 4 bases, J lost 8 bases, and 19 bases lay in between. The germline V gene has CDR1 SGHRS and CDR2 YFSETQ. CDR3 length: 15 residues. CDR3 in DNA: TGCGCCAGCAGCGCCCTCAGACAGGGAGGAGATGAGCAGTTCTTC. Translating it yields CASSALRQGGDEQFF.

In this sample, this clone turned up a few times. The chain carries TRBV7-9 and TRBJ2-7, with a possible D match to TRBD2 (5 bases). Germline loops: CDR1 SEHNR, CDR2 FQNEAQ (reference sequence). The CDR3 totals 14 residues. Trimming removed 4 bases at V and 3 bases at J, with 13 bases between. The chain's CDR3 is CASSSGSSLYEQYF. The CDR3 nucleotides are TGTGCCAGCAGCTCGGGATCCAGCCTCTACGAGCAGTACTTC.

This clone occurred once. The chain employs TRBV7-8 and TRBJ2-1; 9 bases align to TRBD2. CDR3 length: 16 residues. The trim removed 6 bases at V and 5 bases at J, leaving 11 bases unmatched. The germline V gene has CDR1 SGHVS and CDR2 FQNEAQ. The CDR3 here is CASSSARLAGNNEQFF. CDR3 coding DNA: TGTGCCAGCAGTTCCGCCCGGCTAGCGGGAAACAATGAGCAGTTCTTC.

The CDR3 sequence is CASSLEPSGGNEQFF. The CDR3 nucleotides are TGCGCCAGCAGCTTGGAGCCTAGCGGGGGAAATGAGCAGTTCTTC. The V and J genes are TRBV5-1 and TRBJ2-1, with 10 bases lining up with TRBD2. Germline trimming cut 0 bases from V and 7 bases from J; bases unmatched to any gene: 4. Germline V gene data show CDR1 as SGHRS and CDR2 as YFSETQ. CDR3 length: 15 residues. Filled out from reference TRBV5-1 and TRBJ2-1, the complete variable domain reads KAGVTQTPRYLIKTRGQQVTLSCSPISGHRSVSWYQQTPGQGLQFLFEYFSETQRNKGNFPGRFSGRQFSNSRSEMNVSTLELGDSALYLCASSLEPSGGNEQFFGPGTRLTVL.

This clone has more than one count but fewer than ten. Other DNA sequences in this specimen translate into the identical CDR3. The chain has TRBV5-1 and TRBJ2-7; tentatively, D is TRBD1 (5 bases). The CDR3 is made up of 13 amino acids. The V and J ends lost 2 bases and 0 bases respectively, with 6 bases between them. The germline CDR1 and CDR2 sequences are SGHRS and YFSETQ. The CDR3 DNA reads as TGCGCCAGCAGCTTACAGGACTCCTACGAGCAGTACTTC. Its translation is CASSLQDSYEQYF.

Only a few counts were recorded for this clone. The V call is TRBV27, the J call TRBJ1-2, with D perhaps TRBD1 (5 bases). The V end was cut by 2 bases, the J end by 8 bases, with 12 bases between. There are 13 residues in the CDR3. The germline V gene has CDR1 MNHEY and CDR2 SMNVEV (reference sequence). Written as DNA, the CDR3 is TGTGCCAGCAGTTTACAAGGGGCCGTCGGCTACACCTTC. Translation gives CASSLQGAVGYTF.

DNA of the CDR3: TGTGCCAGCAGCTTAGTGGGACAGGTTATTAGGAACACCATATATTTT. Encoded protein: CASSLVGQVIRNTIYF. V usage is TRBV7-2 and J usage is TRBJ1-3; TRBD1 matches 8 bases. The V and J ends lost 1 base and 7 bases, in that order; junction bases with no gene match: 9. CDR3 length: 16 residues. Germline CDR1 reads SGHTA; CDR2 reads FQGNSA.

The V gene is TRBV19, the J gene TRBJ1-2; no definite D call. Trimming left V 8 bases short and J 5 bases short, with 9 bases between. This CDR3 is built from 11 residues. Germline V CDR1 and CDR2: LNHDA, SQIVND (reference sequence). CDR3: CASGERYGYTF. CDR3 nucleotides: TGTGCCAGTGGGGAGAGATATGGCTACACCTTC.

The rearrangement joins TRBV15 to TRBJ1-4; D is uncertain. V lost 0 bases, J lost 5 bases, and 4 bases lay in between. CDR1 is LNHNV, CDR2 YYDKDF, per germline (reference sequence). CDR3 length: 13 amino acids. CDR3 protein: CATSREQNEKLFF. The CDR3 DNA is TGTGCCACCAGCAGAGAACAGAATGAAAAACTGTTTTTT. The complete variable domain, with remaining parts taken from reference TRBV15 and TRBJ1-4, reads DAMVIQNPRYQVTQFGKPVTLSCSQTLNHNVMYWYQQKSSQAPKLLFHYYDKDFNNEADTPDNFQSRRPNTSFCFLDIRSPGLGDTAMYLCATSREQNEKLFFGSGTQLSVL.

The gene calls are TRBV21-1 and TRBJ2-7; no DNA check was done on the table's D call, TRBD1. TRBV21-1 represents a pseudogene. This CDR3 has 18 amino acids. CDR3 nucleotides: TGTGCCAGCAGCCTACCGGGACAGAAATTCAATTGGACCTACGAGCAGTACTTC. Translated, it gives CASSLPGQKFNWTYEQYF.

The rearrangement joins TRBV6-5 to TRBJ2-5; 7 bases map to TRBD2. From germline, CDR1 is MNHEY and CDR2 SVGAGI. V gave up 6 bases and J gave up 0 bases; unmatched junction bases: 7. The CDR3 spans 15 residues. This CDR3 is CASSPGRGYQETQYF. DNA for the CDR3: TGTGCCAGCAGCCCGGGGAGGGGATACCAAGAGACCCAGTACTTC.

The chain links TRBV4-1 to TRBJ2-3; TRBD2 agrees at 7 bases. With 0 bases clipped from V and 5 bases from J, the junction kept 5 bases outside the gene matches. The CDR3 sequence is 15 residues long. Looked up from germline, CDR1 is MGHRA and CDR2 is YSYEKL. CDR3 nucleotide sequence: TGCGCCAGCAGCCAAGATGGGACTACCAGAGATACGCAGTATTTT. Protein: CASSQDGTTRDTQYF.

This sequence joins TRBV7-8 and TRBJ2-2, with a possible D match to TRBD2 (6 bases). The germline V and J ends were trimmed by 5 bases and 5 bases, with 15 bases remaining between them. Germline V gene lookup returns CDR1 SGHVS and CDR2 FQNEAQ. The CDR3 covers 15 residues. DNA of the CDR3: TGTGCCAGCAGCCCCCCCGGGGGATGGACCGGGGAGCTGTTTTTT. It translates to CASSPPGGWTGELFF.

The chain recombines TRBV5-1 with TRBJ2-3; 10 nucleotides align to TRBD2. V dropped 5 bases and J dropped 2; count of bases not matched to a gene: 8. This CDR3 region has 16 residues. Germline V CDR1 and CDR2: SGHRS, YFSETQ. The CDR3 DNA follows: TGCGCCAGCAGTTACACCGGACTAGCGGTCACAGATACGCAGTATTTT. As protein: CASSYTGLAVTDTQYF.

This clone was counted a few times. This chain links TRBV5-8 with TRBJ1-5; the D gene is possibly TRBD1 (6 bases). The CDR3 covers 15 residues. The V end was cut by 0 bases, the J end by 0 bases, with 7 bases between. Germline V gives CDR1 SGHTS, CDR2 YDEGEE. As DNA, the CDR3 is TGTGCCAGCAGCTTGGGGACAGCTAGCAATCAGCCCCAGCATTTT. This encodes CASSLGTASNQPQHF. The variable domain in full, with the rest retrieved from reference TRBV5-8 and TRBJ1-5, is EAGVTQSPTHLIKTRGQQATLRCSPISGHTSVYWYQQALGLGLQFLLWYDEGEERNRGNFPPRFSGRQFPNYSSELNVNALELEDSALYLCASSLGTASNQPQHFGDGTRLSIL.

The chain uses TRBV9 and TRBJ2-2; D not certain. The CDR3 is 15 amino acids. Germline-derived CDR1 and CDR2 are SGDLS and YYNGEE. Trimming shortened V by 0 bases and J by 0 bases, and 6 bases separated the two germline ends. DNA of the CDR3: TGTGCCAGCAGCGTAGTCCACTCGAACACCGGGGAGCTGTTTTTT. As protein: CASSVVHSNTGELFF.

The genes are TRBV4-1 and TRBJ2-1; 9 nucleotides align to TRBD2. Germline CDR1 MGHRA, CDR2 YSYEKL. The CDR3 has 15 amino acids. Trimming at V came to 4 bases and at J to 2 bases, leaving 3 bases not matched to a gene. Here the CDR3 DNA reads TGCGCCAGCAGCCGCGGGGGGGCACCCTACAATGAGCAGTTCTTC. Translated: CASSRGGAPYNEQFF.

The chain carries TRBV3-1 (or the pseudogene TRBV3-2) and TRBJ1-2; D might be TRBD1 (6 bases). Trimming took off 1 base at V and 0 bases at J, with 9 bases between the two ends. CDR3 size: 15 residues. From germline, CDR1 is LGHDT and CDR2 YNNKEL (reference sequence). The CDR3: CASSQGGHSNYGYTF. The CDR3 DNA is TGTGCCAGCAGCCAAGGGGGACATTCTAACTATGGCTACACCTTC.

The chain combines TRBV29-1 with TRBJ2-3, with unresolved D. Trimming took off 6 bases at V and 5 bases at J, with 12 bases between the two ends. Germline-derived CDR1 and CDR2 are SQVTM and ANQGSEA. The CDR3 runs to 12 residues. The CDR3 bases are TGCAGCGTCCGTCCCCCGGGAGATACGCAGTATTTT. This codes for CSVRPPGDTQYF.

V and J are TRBV11-3 and TRBJ1-1; tentative D call: TRBD1 (5 bases). CDR3 length: 18 amino acids. Trimming left V 5 bases short and J 0 bases short, with 22 bases between. Germline CDR1 is SGHNT and CDR2 is YENEEA. The CDR3 protein is CASSPGRRDGVVNTEAFF. The CDR3 nucleotides read TGTGCCAGCAGCCCAGGGCGGCGGGACGGAGTGGTGAACACTGAAGCTTTCTTT.